This T cell receptor beta chain was found in a study of beta chain features in type 1 diabetes. Reverse transcribing all isolated RNA meant expressed TCRB transcripts were sequenced. Libraries were prepared by immunoSEQ multiplex PCR; TCRdb keeps only in-frame clonotypes and omits some of them. The sample shows more than 150,000 clones, about 13% of them seen only once. This clone was seen a few times. Its antigen is unidentified. Isolation of CD4+ naive, central memory, regulatory and stem cell-like memory cells was achieved by sorting via CD45RO/CCR7/CD25/CD127/CD95/CD27. General study findings and limits: An over-representation of cells with high TCR expression could result from cDNA sequencing.

Sample: central memory CD4+ T cells from blood. The receptor was derived from a woman aged 18-30 years in good health.

CDR3 bases: TGTGCCAGCAGTTCCAGACAGGGTAGTTTGGGCGGGGAGCTGTTTTTT. The encoded protein is CASSSRQGSLGGELFF. V and J are TRBV6-6 and TRBJ2-2; 7 positions agree with TRBD1. Germline values: CDR1 MNHNY, CDR2 SVGAGI (reference sequence). The CDR3 is 16 amino acids. After removal of 4 bases from V and 7 bases from J, the junction contained 12 bases not matched to a gene.